These T cell receptor beta chains were read from a single sample in a study of glioma-infiltrating T cells after dendritic cell vaccination. Profiled with immunoSEQ multiplex PCR; TCRdb holds only in-frame clones, not every one. This table has about 90,000 clones, 85% to 90% appearing once. The input for sequencing was blood, taken before dendritic cell vaccination. The receptors derive from a human donor with glioblastoma. Each CDR3 is given with its conserved first and last residue. D genes are given only for firm matches. Where a row states a size, it is once, few, many or the class of an expanded clone; other rows omit it.

clone size,D gene,J gene,V gene,CDR3 DNA,CDR3 protein
NA,TRBD2,TRBJ2-1,TRBV7-3,TGTGCCAGCAGCTTAATTGGCGGGAGAAGGCGCAATGAGCAGTTCTTC,CASSLIGGRRRNEQFF
NA,NA,TRBJ1-2,TRBV29-1,TGCAGCGTGCCCCCGGGCCTTGGGGGAGGGGAGAGATTTTTCTTC,CSVPPGLGGGERFFF
NA,NA,TRBJ2-7,TRBV7-2,TGTGCCAGCAGCCGTGGAGAGGGTTCCGAGCAGTACTTC,CASSRGEGSEQYF
once,TRBD1,TRBJ2-7,TRBV29-1,TGCAGCGTTGATACTTCGGGACAGGCCTACGAGCAGTACTTC,CSVDTSGQAYEQYF
NA,TRBD2,TRBJ2-1,TRBV11-1,TGTGCCAGCAGCTCAGATCTCTGGCGGGGGGGCCGGTATGAGCAGTTCTTC,CASSSDLWRGGRYEQFF
few,NA,TRBJ2-6,TRBV19,TGTGCCAGTAGTCATACAGGATTCTCTGGGGCCAACGTCCTGACTTTC,CASSHTGFSGANVLTF
NA,TRBD2,TRBJ2-3,TRBV9,TGTGCCAGCAGCGTACCGGGAGGGATATTCACAGATACGCAGTATTTT,CASSVPGGIFTDTQYF
NA,NA,TRBJ2-6,TRBV7-3,TGTGCCAGCAGGCCGACAGTTCCCAGCTCTGGGGCCAACGTCCTGACTTTC,CASRPTVPSSGANVLTF
once,TRBD1,TRBJ2-1,TRBV5-1,TGCGCCAGCAGAACAAGACAGGGGAATAGCAATGAGCAGTTCTTC,CASRTRQGNSNEQFF
NA,TRBD1,TRBJ1-1,TRBV5-6,TGTGCCAGCAGCTATTCGACAGGGTCGAACACTGAAGCTTTCTTT,CASSYSTGSNTEAFF
NA,NA,TRBJ2-3,TRBV27,TGTGCCAGCAGTCCGAGACTGGAAGATACGCAGTATTTT,CASSPRLEDTQYF
NA,TRBD2,TRBJ2-3,TRBV28,TGTGCCAGCAGTTCTCGGACTAGCGGGGCCCGCACAGATACGCAGTATTTT,CASSSRTSGARTDTQYF
NA,NA,TRBJ2-7,TRBV4-1,TGCGCCAGCAGCCAACTGTCCCCGCCAGGGCCCTACGAGCAGTACTTC,CASSQLSPPGPYEQYF
NA,TRBD2,TRBJ2-7,TRBV30,TGTGCCTCTTCCCGGGGGGAGGGCCTACACGAGCAGTACTTC,CASSRGEGLHEQYF
once,NA,TRBJ2-7,TRBV6-5,TGTGCCAGCACTCGGGAGCCATTATCCTACGAGCAGTACTTC,CASTREPLSYEQYF
once,TRBD1,TRBJ2-3,TRBV5-6,TGTGCCAGCAGCTTGTTAGGGTGGACAGGCGCAGATACGCAGTATTTT,CASSLLGWTGADTQYF
NA,NA,TRBJ2-3,TRBV6-1,TGTGCCAGCAGTTCAGTCACAGATACGCAGTATTTT,CASSSVTDTQYF
NA,NA,TRBJ2-7,TRBV4-2,TGTGCCAGCAGCCTAACGGACAGGGAGGGGTACGAGCAGTACTTC,CASSLTDREGYEQYF
NA,NA,TRBJ2-5,TRBV4-1,TGCGCCAGCAGCCAATTCCCAGGGGAGGGAGAGACCCAGTACTTC,CASSQFPGEGETQYF
NA,TRBD1,TRBJ2-7,TRBV5-5,TGTGCCAGCAGCTTGATGACAGGGTGGGAGCAGTACTTC,CASSLMTGWEQYF
NA,NA,TRBJ1-2,TRBV14,TGTGCCAGCAGCCAACTCGAACATACGGGAGGCTACACCTTC,CASSQLEHTGGYTF
NA,TRBD1,TRBJ2-2,TRBV18,TGTGCCAGCTCATCGGAGACAGGGGTCATAACCGGGGAGCTGTTTTTT,CASSSETGVITGELFF
NA,NA,TRBJ1-3,TRBV2,TGTGCCAGCAGTGAAGCAGGTCAGGCCTCTGGAAACACCATATATTTT,CASSEAGQASGNTIYF
NA,NA,TRBJ2-2,TRBV5-1,TGCGCCAGCAGCTTTACCGCCCAGGGCGCCGCGCCCGGGGAGCTGTTTTTT,CASSFTAQGAAPGELFF
NA,TRBD2,TRBJ2-3,TRBV5-1,TGCGCCAGCAGCTTTGGGGAGCGGGGCCCAGATACGCAGTATTTT,CASSFGERGPDTQYF
NA,TRBD1,TRBJ1-4,TRBV5-1,TGCGCCAGCGGCCCCCTGGACAGGATCGCAACTAATGAAAAACTGTTTTTT,CASGPLDRIATNEKLFF
NA,TRBD2,TRBJ2-3,TRBV18,TGTGCCAGCTCACCGACTAGCGGGGGTACAGATACGCAGTATTTT,CASSPTSGGTDTQYF
NA,TRBD1,TRBJ1-1,TRBV4-1,TGCGCCAGCAGCCATATACTGACAGGGGGCGCAGAAGCTTTCTTT,CASSHILTGGAEAFF
NA,NA,TRBJ2-5,TRBV5-1,TGCGCCAGCAGCCCCCAGGGGGGCCAAGAGACCCAGTACTTC,CASSPQGGQETQYF
few,NA,TRBJ1-1,TRBV5-1,TGCGCCAGCACCTCAAAGGGGAGGGGGAGGAACACTGAAGCTTTCTTT,CASTSKGRGRNTEAFF
NA,NA,TRBJ1-2,TRBV9,TGTGCCAGCAGCCCCAGGGCAGGGCTTGGCTATGGCTACACCTTC,CASSPRAGLGYGYTF
NA,TRBD1,TRBJ2-7,TRBV6-1,TGTGCCAGCAGTTTTGGGGACAGAACCTACGAGCAGTACTTC,CASSFGDRTYEQYF
few,NA,TRBJ1-3,TRBV19,TGTGCCAGTAGTACCGGTAACTCTGGAAACACCATATATTTT,CASSTGNSGNTIYF
NA,TRBD1,TRBJ1-5,TRBV18,TGTGCCAGTTCACGGGGACAGTTAAATCAGCCCCAGCATTTT,CASSRGQLNQPQHF
NA,TRBD1,TRBJ2-1,TRBV6-4,TGTGCCAGCAGTCCCGGGACAGGCAGTTGGGGGAATGAGCAGTTCTTC,CASSPGTGSWGNEQFF
NA,NA,TRBJ2-5,TRBV15,TGTGCCACCAGCAGAGTAACAGGGTTCGGAGAGACCCAGTACTTC,CATSRVTGFGETQYF
NA,TRBD1,TRBJ2-7,TRBV7-7,TGTGCTAGCAGCCCCCTCCCGACAGGGTACGAGCAGTACTTC,CASSPLPTGYEQYF
NA,NA,TRBJ2-3,TRBV18,TGTGCCAGCCCTCTTCGCTCGAGGATGGATACGCAGTATTTT,CASPLRSRMDTQYF
NA,TRBD1,TRBJ1-2,TRBV10-3,TGTGCCATCAGTGGGACAGGGTATGGCGGCTACACCTTC,CAISGTGYGGYTF
NA,TRBD1,TRBJ1-5,TRBV7-2,TGTGCCAGCAGCCCCCAGGGGGGAGTTCAGCCCCAGCATTTT,CASSPQGGVQPQHF
NA,NA,TRBJ2-5,TRBV25-1,TGTGCCAGCAGTGAAGGGGCGTCAGGGTATGAGACCCAGTACTTC,CASSEGASGYETQYF
NA,NA,TRBJ1-1,TRBV18,TGTGCCAGCTCACCACCGCCGGGGTCCCAGGAAGCTTTCTTT,CASSPPPGSQEAFF
once,TRBD2,TRBJ2-1,TRBV19,TGTGCCAGTAGCACTAGCGGGAGCTCCTACAATGAGCAGTTCTTC,CASSTSGSSYNEQFF
NA,TRBD2,TRBJ2-7,TRBV29-1,TGCAGCGTTGGGGAGGGCCCGGGGGAGCAGTACTTC,CSVGEGPGEQYF